The 3 T cell receptor beta chains below all came from one sample that was sequenced in a study of T cells expressing NK-cell markers. TCRdb re-called the 5' RACE reads and catalogs CDR3 proteins one per entry, DNA excluded. This sample carries more than 550 distinct CDR3 sequences, with 20% going to the ten biggest clones. Sequencing was carried out using blood T cells: a sorted CD56 or NKG2C T cell subset, CD4+ or CD8+ T cells, or bulk PBMC T cells (not recorded which). These receptors all stem from a woman between 18 and 69 years old in good health.

Judged by frequency, this clonotype is medium-sized. The CDR3: CAWTRTSETGELFF. This chain uses TRBV30 with TRBJ2-2; TCRdb picks TRBD2, but there is no DNA to check that call. There are 14 residues in the CDR3. Per the germline V gene, CDR1 is GTSNPN and CDR2 is SVGIG (reference sequence).

This clonotype is called large based on its frequency. The chain is built from TRBV3-1 and TRBJ2-2; TCRdb picks TRBD2, but there is no DNA to check that call. This CDR3 has 18 residues. Germline CDR1 LGHDT, CDR2 YNNKEL (reference sequence). The CDR3 sequence is CASSITGLAGGNTGELFF.

This clonotype registers medium-sized by frequency. The chain uses TRBV7-4 and TRBJ2-5; TCRdb indicates TRBD1, and absent DNA this call remains unverified. Per the germline V gene, CDR1 is SGHVT and CDR2 is SQSDAQ. This CDR3 comprises 18 residues. CDR3 amino acids: CASSPRGKREPPRKTQYF.